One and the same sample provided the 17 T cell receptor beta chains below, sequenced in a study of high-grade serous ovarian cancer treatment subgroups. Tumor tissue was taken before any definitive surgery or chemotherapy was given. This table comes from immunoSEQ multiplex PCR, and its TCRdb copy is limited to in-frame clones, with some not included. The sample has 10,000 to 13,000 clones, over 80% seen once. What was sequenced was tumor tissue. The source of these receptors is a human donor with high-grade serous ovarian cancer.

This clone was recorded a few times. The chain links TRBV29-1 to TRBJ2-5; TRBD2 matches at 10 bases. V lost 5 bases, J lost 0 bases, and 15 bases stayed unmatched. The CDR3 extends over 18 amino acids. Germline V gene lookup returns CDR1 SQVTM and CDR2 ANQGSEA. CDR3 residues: CSVFRTSGPRWYQETQYF. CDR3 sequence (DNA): TGCAGCGTTTTCCGGACTAGCGGTCCTCGTTGGTACCAAGAGACCCAGTACTTC. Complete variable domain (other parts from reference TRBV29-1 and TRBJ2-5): SAVISQKPSRDICQRGTSLTIQCQVDSQVTMMFWYRQQPGQSLTLIATANQGSEATYESGFVIDKFPISRPNLTFSTLTVSNMSPEDSSIYLCSVFRTSGPRWYQETQYFGPGTRLLVL.

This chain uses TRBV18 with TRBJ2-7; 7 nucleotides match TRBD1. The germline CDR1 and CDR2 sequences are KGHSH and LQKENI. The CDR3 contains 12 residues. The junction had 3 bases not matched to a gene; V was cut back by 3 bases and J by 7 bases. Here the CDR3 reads CASSPDRDEQYF. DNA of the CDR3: TGTGCCAGCTCACCCGACAGGGATGAGCAGTACTTC. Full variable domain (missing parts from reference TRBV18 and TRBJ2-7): NAGVMQNPRHLVRRRGQEARLRCSPMKGHSHVYWYRQLPEEGLKFMVYLQKENIIDESGMPKERFSAEFPKEGPSILRIQQVVRGDSAAYFCASSPDRDEQYFGPGTRLTVT.

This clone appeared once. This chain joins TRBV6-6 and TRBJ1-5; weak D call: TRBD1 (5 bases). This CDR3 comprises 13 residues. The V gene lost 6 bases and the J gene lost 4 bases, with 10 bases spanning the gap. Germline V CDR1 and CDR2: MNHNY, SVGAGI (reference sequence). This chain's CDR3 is CASRTGTNQPQHF. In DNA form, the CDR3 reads TGTGCCAGCAGAACCGGGACGAATCAGCCCCAGCATTTT.

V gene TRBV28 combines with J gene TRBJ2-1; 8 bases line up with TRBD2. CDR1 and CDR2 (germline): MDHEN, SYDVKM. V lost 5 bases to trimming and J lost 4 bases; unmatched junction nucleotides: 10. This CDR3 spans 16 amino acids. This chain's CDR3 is CASSLIPGLGYNEQFF. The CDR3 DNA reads TGTGCCAGCAGTCTCATCCCGGGACTAGGGTACAATGAGCAGTTCTTC.

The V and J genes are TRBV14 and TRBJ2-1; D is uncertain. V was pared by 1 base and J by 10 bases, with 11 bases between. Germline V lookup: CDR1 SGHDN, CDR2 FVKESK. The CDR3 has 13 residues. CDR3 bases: TGTGCCAGCAGCCAAGTCCGGAACGGAGAGCAGTTCTTC. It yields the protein CASSQVRNGEQFF.

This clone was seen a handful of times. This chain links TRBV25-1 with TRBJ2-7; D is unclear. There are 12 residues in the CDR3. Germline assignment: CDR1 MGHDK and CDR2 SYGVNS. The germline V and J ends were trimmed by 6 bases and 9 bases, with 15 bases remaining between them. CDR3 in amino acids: CASSSGHTGQYF. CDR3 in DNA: TGTGCCAGCAGCTCGGGCCACACGGGGCAGTACTTC.

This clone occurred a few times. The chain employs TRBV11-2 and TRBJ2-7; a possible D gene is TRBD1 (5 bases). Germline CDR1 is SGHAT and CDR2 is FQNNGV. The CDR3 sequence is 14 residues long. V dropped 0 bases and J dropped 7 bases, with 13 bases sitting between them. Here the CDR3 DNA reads TGTGCCAGCAGCTTAGATCCCCTGCCAGGGGAGCAGTACTTC. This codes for CASSLDPLPGEQYF.

The CDR3 loop reads CASSLYGRTSRSTDTQYF. The CDR3 DNA follows: TGTGCCAGCAGCTTATATGGGAGGACTAGCAGAAGCACAGATACGCAGTATTTT. The V and J genes are TRBV7-3 and TRBJ2-3, with 8 positions matching TRBD2. Germline trimming cut 2 bases from V and 0 bases from J; bases unmatched to any gene: 10. This CDR3 is 18 amino acids long. The germline gives CDR1 SGHTA, CDR2 FQGTGA.

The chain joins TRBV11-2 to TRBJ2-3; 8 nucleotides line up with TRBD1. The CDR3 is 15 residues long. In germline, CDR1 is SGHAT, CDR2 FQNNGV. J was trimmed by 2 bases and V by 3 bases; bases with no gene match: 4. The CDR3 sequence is CASSLDRVVTDTQYF. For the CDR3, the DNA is TGTGCCAGCAGCTTGGACAGGGTCGTCACAGATACGCAGTATTTT.

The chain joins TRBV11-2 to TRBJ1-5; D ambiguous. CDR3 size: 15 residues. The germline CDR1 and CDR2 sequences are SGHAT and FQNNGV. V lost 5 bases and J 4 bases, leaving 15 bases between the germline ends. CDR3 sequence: CASSPYGVGNQPQHF. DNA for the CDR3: TGTGCCAGCAGCCCCTACGGGGTGGGGAATCAGCCCCAGCATTTT.

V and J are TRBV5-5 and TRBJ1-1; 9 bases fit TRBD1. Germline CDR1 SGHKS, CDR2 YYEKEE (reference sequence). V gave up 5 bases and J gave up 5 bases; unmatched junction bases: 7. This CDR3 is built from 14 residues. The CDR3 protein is CASSYLQGATEAFF. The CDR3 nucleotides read TGTGCCAGCAGTTATCTACAGGGGGCTACTGAAGCTTTCTTT.

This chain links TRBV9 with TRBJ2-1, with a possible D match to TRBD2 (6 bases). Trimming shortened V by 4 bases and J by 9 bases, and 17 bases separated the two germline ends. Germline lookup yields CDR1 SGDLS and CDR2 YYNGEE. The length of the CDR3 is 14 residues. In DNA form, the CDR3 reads TGTGCCAGCAGCCGGGACTTCCCTAAGGGTGAGCAGTTCTTC. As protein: CASSRDFPKGEQFF.

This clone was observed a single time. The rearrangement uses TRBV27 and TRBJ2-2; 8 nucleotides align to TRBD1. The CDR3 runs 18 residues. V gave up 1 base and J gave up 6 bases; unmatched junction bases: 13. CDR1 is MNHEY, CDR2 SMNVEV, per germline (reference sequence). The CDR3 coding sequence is TGTGCCAGCAGTTTATTTTTCTGGACAGGGAGTTTCCCCGGGGAGCTGTTTTTT. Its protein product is CASSLFFWTGSFPGELFF.

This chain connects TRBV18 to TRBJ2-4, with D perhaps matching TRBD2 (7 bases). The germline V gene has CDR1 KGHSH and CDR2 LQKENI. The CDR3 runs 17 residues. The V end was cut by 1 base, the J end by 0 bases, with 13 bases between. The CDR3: CASSPREGDEAKNIQYF. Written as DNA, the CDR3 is TGTGCCAGCTCACCACGGGAGGGGGATGAAGCCAAAAACATTCAGTACTTC. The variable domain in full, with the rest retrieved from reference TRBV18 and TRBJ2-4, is NAGVMQNPRHLVRRRGQEARLRCSPMKGHSHVYWYRQLPEEGLKFMVYLQKENIIDESGMPKERFSAEFPKEGPSILRIQQVVRGDSAAYFCASSPREGDEAKNIQYFGAGTRLSVL.

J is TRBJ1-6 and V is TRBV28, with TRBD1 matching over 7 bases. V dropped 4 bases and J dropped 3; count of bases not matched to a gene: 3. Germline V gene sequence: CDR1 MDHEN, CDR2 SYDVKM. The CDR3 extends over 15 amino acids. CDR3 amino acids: CASSSGQVYNSPLHF. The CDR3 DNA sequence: TGTGCCAGCAGTTCTGGACAGGTCTATAATTCACCCCTCCACTTT.

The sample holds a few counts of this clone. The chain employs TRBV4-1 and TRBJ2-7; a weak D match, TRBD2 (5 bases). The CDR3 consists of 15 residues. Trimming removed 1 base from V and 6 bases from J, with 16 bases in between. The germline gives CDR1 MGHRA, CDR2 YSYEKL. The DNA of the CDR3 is TGCGCCAGCAGCCAAGGGCCTACTAGACGGGTCGAGCAGTACTTC. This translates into CASSQGPTRRVEQYF.

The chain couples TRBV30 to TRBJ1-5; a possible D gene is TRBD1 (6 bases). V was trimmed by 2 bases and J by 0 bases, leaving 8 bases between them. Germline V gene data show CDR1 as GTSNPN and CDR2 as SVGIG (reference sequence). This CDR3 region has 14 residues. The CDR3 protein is CAWSSGASNQPQHF. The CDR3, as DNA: TGTGCCTGGAGTTCAGGGGCTAGCAATCAGCCCCAGCATTTT. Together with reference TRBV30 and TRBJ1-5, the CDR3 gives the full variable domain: SQTIHQWPATLVQPVGSPLSLECTVEGTSNPNLYWYRQAAGRGLQLLFYSVGIGQISSEVPQNLSASRPQDRQFILSSKKLLLSDSGFYLCAWSSGASNQPQHFGDGTRLSIL.